The 12 T cell receptor beta chains in this list originate from one sample, sequenced in a study of blood T cell repertoires in COVID-19. Clones were read by immunoSEQ multiplex PCR, and TCRdb kept only the in-frame ones, dropping some. The data contain roughly 100,000 clones, approximately 92% of them singletons. The sample comprised peripheral blood. These receptors were taken from a woman between 50 and 59 years old with COVID-19, enrolled during active disease.

The V and J genes are TRBV7-2 and TRBJ1-1; 8 bases are a match to TRBD1. Germline V gene data show CDR1 as SGHTA and CDR2 as FQGNSA. The CDR3 totals 13 residues. V dropped 6 bases and J dropped 5; count of bases not matched to a gene: 5. The CDR3 nucleotides are TGTGCCAGCAGTACAGGGGGAGGAACTGAAGCTTTCTTT. This translates into CASSTGGGTEAFF.

V is TRBV18 and J is TRBJ1-5; TRBD1 aligns across 7 bases. The CDR3 runs 16 residues. J gave up 2 bases and V 4 bases, and 8 bases lay outside the gene matches. Per germline, CDR1 KGHSH and CDR2 LQKENI. The CDR3 DNA follows: TGTGCCAGCTCACTAACGACAGGGAAGGGCAATCAGCCCCAGCATTTT. It encodes CASSLTTGKGNQPQHF.

This chain links TRBV5-1 with TRBJ1-1; the match to TRBD1 covers 8 bases. CDR1 and CDR2 from the germline V gene are SGHRS and YFSETQ. The CDR3 has 15 residues. J lost 5 bases, V lost 4 bases, and 10 bases had no gene match. The CDR3 region is CASSRNTGGKTEAFF. In DNA, the CDR3 is TGCGCCAGCAGCCGTAATACAGGGGGGAAGACTGAAGCTTTCTTT.

This clone was recorded only once. The chain couples TRBV7-2 to TRBJ2-7, with 8 nucleotides matching TRBD2. This CDR3 contains 15 residues. The trim removed 5 bases at V and 2 bases at J, leaving 8 bases unmatched. In germline, CDR1 is SGHTA, CDR2 FQGNSA. CDR3 region: CASSTGLGAPYEQYF. The CDR3 coding sequence is TGTGCCAGCAGCACGGGACTAGGGGCCCCCTACGAGCAGTACTTC. The whole variable domain, filled in from reference TRBV7-2 and TRBJ2-7, reads GAGVSQSPSNKVTEKGKDVELRCDPISGHTALYWYRQSLGQGLEFLIYFQGNSAPDKSGLPSDRFSAERTGGSVSTLTIQRTQQEDSAVYLCASSTGLGAPYEQYFGPGTRLTVT.

The V and J genes are TRBV5-8 and TRBJ2-7; D is undetermined. CDR3 length equals 12 residues. Germline V gives CDR1 SGHTS, CDR2 YDEGEE. Between the trimmed V and J ends, which lost 4 bases and 5 bases, there was a span of 10 bases. The CDR3 reads CASSPSLDEQYF. The CDR3 DNA is TGTGCCAGCAGCCCCAGTCTAGACGAGCAGTACTTC.

The V and J genes are TRBV6-5 and TRBJ2-5; TRBD2 might be the D (7 bases). The CDR3 totals 14 residues. Germline lookup yields CDR1 MNHEY and CDR2 SVGAGI. V gave up 7 bases and J gave up 5 bases, with 17 bases separating them. The CDR3, as DNA: TGTGCCAGCACTCTCAGAAGGGGGGGGGAGACCCAGTACTTC. This sequence encodes CASTLRRGGETQYF.

The rearrangement links TRBV27 to TRBJ2-3, with a weak D call TRBD1 (7 bases). This CDR3 comprises 14 residues. V lost 7 bases, J lost 4 bases, and 15 bases lay in between. The germline V gene has CDR1 MNHEY and CDR2 SMNVEV (reference sequence). The chain's CDR3 is CASKEGQSPDTQYF. CDR3 in DNA: TGTGCCAGCAAGGAGGGACAGAGTCCAGATACGCAGTATTTT.

For the CDR3, the DNA is TGTGCCAGCAGGAGTACAGGGACCGAAGGCTACACCTTC. Protein: CASRSTGTEGYTF. This chain uses TRBV27 with TRBJ1-2; D might be TRBD1 (6 bases). CDR3 length: 13 residues. V lost 6 bases to trimming and J lost 8 bases, with 16 bases between them. In germline, CDR1 is MNHEY, CDR2 SMNVEV (reference sequence).

This clone has just a few counts. The V and J genes are TRBV5-4 and TRBJ1-5; D call uncertain. Trimming pared 0 bases from V and 7 bases from J, leaving 11 bases between. This CDR3 comprises 14 residues. The germline V gene has CDR1 SGHNT and CDR2 YYREEE (reference sequence). This CDR3 reads CASSLDGPPQPQHF. DNA for the CDR3: TGTGCCAGCAGCTTGGATGGCCCCCCACAGCCCCAGCATTTT.

This chain's CDR3 is CASSLAGGDNQPQHF. CDR3 DNA: TGTGCCAGCAGCTTAGCAGGGGGTGACAATCAGCCCCAGCATTTT. The chain uses TRBV7-9 and TRBJ1-5; a possible D gene is TRBD1 (6 bases). This CDR3 has 15 residues. Trimming removed 0 bases at V and 3 bases at J, with 9 bases between. Germline V gives CDR1 SEHNR, CDR2 FQNEAQ (reference sequence).

This chain links TRBV30 with TRBJ1-2, with a possible D match to TRBD1 (6 bases). The CDR3 extends over 12 amino acids. Germline V gene sequence: CDR1 GTSNPN, CDR2 SVGIG (reference sequence). V lost 5 bases and J 4 bases, leaving 11 bases between the germline ends. The DNA for the CDR3 is TGTGCCTGGGCCGACAGGCTCTATGGCTACACCTTC. It yields the protein CAWADRLYGYTF.

V gene TRBV2 combines with J gene TRBJ2-5, with no clear D. Germline assignment: CDR1 SNHLY and CDR2 FYNNEI. The CDR3 has 13 residues. Trimming stripped 4 bases from V and 3 bases from J, with 9 bases between. This CDR3 reads CASSGGEEETQYF. Here the CDR3 DNA reads TGTGCCAGCAGTGGAGGTGAGGAAGAGACCCAGTACTTC.